This T cell receptor (beta chain) stems from a study of T cells in Graves' hyperthyroidism and ophthalmopathy. Trimming shortened V by 6 bases and J by 0 bases, and 15 bases separated the two germline ends. Germline V lookup: CDR1 SGHRS, CDR2 YFSETQ. The CDR3 totals 16 residues. Regions amplified from RNA transcripts were the TCR beta CDR3 regions. The HTBI primer set served for first-round RT-PCR of the TCR CDR3. TCRdb independently ran MiXCR on the multiplex PCR reads; one entry per CDR3 protein. This table has roughly 500,000 distinct CDR3 sequences, more than 11% appearing once. The V gene is TRBV5-1, the J gene TRBJ2-2; perhaps TRBD2 as D (5 bases). The TCR originated in a woman aged 25 to 45 with Graves' hyperthyroidism that later progressed to Graves' ophthalmopathy. Sequenced: blood. As DNA, the CDR3 is TGCGCCAGCACCCGTAGGGAGCAGCCGAACACCGGGGAGCTGTTTTTT. Protein: CASTRREQPNTGELFF.